The 13 T cell receptor beta chains presented below share a single source sample, sequenced in a study of cytomegalovirus exposure and HLA in healthy donors. A multiplex PCR was run with 60 Vbeta primers and 13 Jbeta primers. This table comes from immunoSEQ multiplex PCR, and its TCRdb copy is limited to in-frame clones, with some not included. The sample records about 190,000 clones, 75% to 85% being singletons. Sequencing was done on a sample of PBMCs. These receptors were obtained from a woman under 30 in good health and CMV-seronegative.

This chain links TRBV27 with TRBJ1-2, with 10 bases fitting TRBD1. The CDR3 is 14 amino acids. The ends lost 5 bases at V and 5 bases at J; junction bases unmatched: 5. Germline CDR1 reads MNHEY; CDR2 reads SMNVEV (reference sequence). CDR3 loop: CASSPGTGVYGYTF. The CDR3, as DNA: TGTGCCAGCAGTCCAGGGACAGGGGTGTATGGCTACACCTTC.

The chain has TRBV11-2 and TRBJ1-4; 9 bases match TRBD1. Looked up from germline, CDR1 is SGHAT and CDR2 is FQNNGV. Germline trimming cut 8 bases from V and 5 bases from J; bases unmatched to any gene: 9. The CDR3 length is 15 residues. The CDR3 DNA follows: TGTGCCAGCTTACGAACAGGGGGCCTCAATGAAAAACTGTTTTTT. Translating it yields CASLRTGGLNEKLFF.

The sample holds one count of this clone. The rearrangement joins TRBV14 to TRBJ2-1, with 8 bases fitting TRBD1. Germline CDR1 SGHDN, CDR2 FVKESK. The CDR3 contains 16 residues. Trimming removed 0 bases from V and 8 bases from J; junction bases left unmatched: 9. CDR3 in amino acids: CASSQDLGQGHHEQFF. As DNA, the CDR3 is TGTGCCAGCAGCCAAGATCTTGGACAGGGACACCATGAGCAGTTCTTC.

The chain recombines TRBV11-2 with TRBJ1-6, with D maybe TRBD1 (5 bases). The CDR3 has 14 residues. Per the germline V gene, CDR1 is SGHAT and CDR2 is FQNNGV. Trimming removed 5 bases from V and 9 bases from J, with 14 bases in between. The CDR3 reads CASSPTMTVSPLHF. CDR3 DNA sequence: TGTGCCAGCAGCCCTACCATGACAGTTTCACCCCTCCACTTT. Combining the CDR3 with reference TRBV11-2 and TRBJ1-6 gives the whole variable domain EAGVAQSPRYKIIEKRQSVAFWCNPISGHATLYWYQQILGQGPKLLIQFQNNGVVDDSQLPKDRFSAERLKGVDSTLKIQPAKLEDSAVYLCASSPTMTVSPLHFGNGTRLTVT.

This chain connects TRBV11-2 to TRBJ2-7; TRBD1 matches at 10 bases. Germline values: CDR1 SGHAT, CDR2 FQNNGV. The CDR3 is made up of 18 amino acids. The V gene end was trimmed by 5 bases and the J gene end by 4 bases; junction bases not matched to a gene: 17. The DNA of the CDR3 is TGTGCCAGCAGCCCTTTGAGCCGGGACAGGGGCTCCTCGTACGAGCAGTACTTC. Translated, it gives CASSPLSRDRGSSYEQYF.

This clone was counted between two and nine times. The chain has TRBV6-4 and TRBJ1-6; D gene uncertain. V dropped 3 bases and J dropped 4 bases, with 4 bases sitting between them. This CDR3 is 13 amino acids long. CDR1 and CDR2 from the germline V gene are MRHNA and SNTAGT. The CDR3 here is CASSDEYNSPLHF. In DNA form, the CDR3 reads TGTGCCAGCAGTGATGAGTATAATTCACCCCTCCACTTT.

The gene calls are TRBV30 and TRBJ2-3; 13 nucleotides match TRBD2. CDR1 is GTSNPN and CDR2 is SVGIG in the germline V gene (reference sequence). V lost 5 bases, J lost 0 bases, and 20 bases stayed unmatched. The CDR3 is 21 residues long. The chain's CDR3 is CAWGPSQGLAGVGGSTDTQYF. CDR3 bases: TGTGCCTGGGGACCCAGTCAAGGACTAGCGGGAGTGGGGGGTAGCACAGATACGCAGTATTTT.

The V call is TRBV7-6, the J call TRBJ1-2; D may be TRBD1 (6 bases). The CDR3 has 14 residues. The germline V gene encodes CDR1 SGHVS and CDR2 FNYEAQ. Trimming took off 5 bases at V and 2 bases at J, with 12 bases between the two ends. The CDR3 loop reads CASSPWTANYGYTF. The CDR3, as DNA: TGTGCCAGCAGCCCATGGACAGCCAACTATGGCTACACCTTC.

The chain couples TRBV28 to TRBJ2-2; tentatively, D is TRBD2 (6 bases). The germline CDR1 and CDR2 sequences are MDHEN and SYDVKM. There are 15 residues in the CDR3. The ends were cut back, 5 bases at V and 2 bases at J, with 12 bases in the middle. In DNA, the CDR3 is TGTGCCAGCAGTCCCAATAGCGGAAACACCGGGGAGCTGTTTTTT. Its translation is CASSPNSGNTGELFF.

The chain couples TRBV7-8 to TRBJ2-2; D uncertain. Germline CDR1 reads SGHVS; CDR2 reads FQNEAQ. V was cut by 4 bases and J by 2 bases, with 23 bases left in between. The length of the CDR3 is 19 residues. The CDR3 is CASSWPMMPGTINTGELFF. The CDR3 DNA is TGTGCCAGCAGCTGGCCCATGATGCCGGGTACAATAAACACCGGGGAGCTGTTTTTT.

As concerns this clone: Other nucleotide sequences from this sample produce the same CDR3. This chain joins TRBV5-1 and TRBJ2-1, with a possible D match to TRBD1 (6 bases). CDR1 is SGHRS, CDR2 YFSETQ, per germline. This CDR3 is 15 amino acids long. V shed 0 bases and J shed 4 bases, with 11 bases lying between them. The CDR3: CASSLAGGTYNEQFF. The CDR3 DNA reads as TGCGCCAGCAGCTTGGCTGGGGGCACTTACAATGAGCAGTTCTTC.

The chain couples TRBV5-1 to TRBJ2-5; 10 positions match TRBD1. Trimming at V came to 4 bases and at J to 5 bases, leaving 8 bases not matched to a gene. Germline V lookup: CDR1 SGHRS, CDR2 YFSETQ. This CDR3 comprises 15 residues. The CDR3 DNA follows: TGCGCCAGCAGCCCCCGACAGGGGGCTACGGAGACCCAGTACTTC. Protein sequence: CASSPRQGATETQYF.

The chain links TRBV18 to TRBJ2-1; 9 positions match TRBD1. Per the germline V gene, CDR1 is KGHSH and CDR2 is LQKENI. V was pared by 3 bases and J by 7 bases, with 4 bases of the junction left unmatched. The CDR3 has 14 residues. This CDR3 is CASSPGQGMNEQFF. The CDR3 DNA sequence: TGTGCCAGCTCACCGGGACAGGGTATGAATGAGCAGTTCTTC. Based on the CDR3 plus reference TRBV18 and TRBJ2-1, the full variable domain is NAGVMQNPRHLVRRRGQEARLRCSPMKGHSHVYWYRQLPEEGLKFMVYLQKENIIDESGMPKERFSAEFPKEGPSILRIQQVVRGDSAAYFCASSPGQGMNEQFFGPGTRLTVL.